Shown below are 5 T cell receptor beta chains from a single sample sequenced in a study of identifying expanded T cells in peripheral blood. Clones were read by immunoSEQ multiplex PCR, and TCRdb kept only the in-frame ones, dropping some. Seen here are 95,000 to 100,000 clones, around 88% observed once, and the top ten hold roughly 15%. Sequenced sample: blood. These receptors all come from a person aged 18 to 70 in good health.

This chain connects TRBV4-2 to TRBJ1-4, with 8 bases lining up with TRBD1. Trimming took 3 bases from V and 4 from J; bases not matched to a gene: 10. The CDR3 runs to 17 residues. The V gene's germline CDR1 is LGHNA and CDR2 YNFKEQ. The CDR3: CASSQPGQGAVNEKLFF. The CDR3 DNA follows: TGTGCCAGCAGCCAGCCAGGACAGGGAGCCGTTAATGAAAAACTGTTTTTT.

As DNA, the CDR3 is TGCGCCAGCAGCTCCGACCGGGGCACCAAAGCTTTCTTT. Protein: CASSSDRGTKAFF. This chain joins TRBV5-1 and TRBJ1-1; weak D call: TRBD1 (5 bases). Germline-derived CDR1 and CDR2 are SGHRS and YFSETQ. Trimming pared 3 bases from V and 9 bases from J, leaving 15 bases between. The CDR3 contains 13 residues.

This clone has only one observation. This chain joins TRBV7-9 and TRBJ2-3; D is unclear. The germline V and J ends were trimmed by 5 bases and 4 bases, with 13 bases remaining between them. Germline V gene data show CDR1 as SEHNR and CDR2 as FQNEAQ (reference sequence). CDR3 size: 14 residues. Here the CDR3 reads CASSLFEEADTQYF. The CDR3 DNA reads TGTGCCAGCAGCCTATTCGAGGAAGCAGATACGCAGTATTTT.

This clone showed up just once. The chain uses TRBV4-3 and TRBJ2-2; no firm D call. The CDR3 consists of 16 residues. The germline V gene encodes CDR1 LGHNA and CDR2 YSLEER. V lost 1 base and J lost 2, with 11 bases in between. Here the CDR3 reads CASSQVGSLNTGELFF. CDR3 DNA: TGCGCCAGCAGCCAAGTAGGCAGCCTAAACACCGGGGAGCTGTTTTTT.

CDR3 in amino acids: CASSTMQGNGYTF. In nucleotides, the CDR3 is TGTGCCAGCAGCACCATGCAGGGCAATGGCTACACCTTC. The chain joins TRBV7-2 to TRBJ1-2; maybe TRBD1 (5 bases). Deletions cut 5 bases from V and 6 bases from J, with 13 bases between. The length of the CDR3 is 13 residues. The germline gives CDR1 SGHTA, CDR2 FQGNSA. The entire variable domain, with the rest obtained from reference TRBV7-2 and TRBJ1-2, is as follows: GAGVSQSPSNKVTEKGKDVELRCDPISGHTALYWYRQSLGQGLEFLIYFQGNSAPDKSGLPSDRFSAERTGGSVSTLTIQRTQQEDSAVYLCASSTMQGNGYTFGSGTRLTVV.